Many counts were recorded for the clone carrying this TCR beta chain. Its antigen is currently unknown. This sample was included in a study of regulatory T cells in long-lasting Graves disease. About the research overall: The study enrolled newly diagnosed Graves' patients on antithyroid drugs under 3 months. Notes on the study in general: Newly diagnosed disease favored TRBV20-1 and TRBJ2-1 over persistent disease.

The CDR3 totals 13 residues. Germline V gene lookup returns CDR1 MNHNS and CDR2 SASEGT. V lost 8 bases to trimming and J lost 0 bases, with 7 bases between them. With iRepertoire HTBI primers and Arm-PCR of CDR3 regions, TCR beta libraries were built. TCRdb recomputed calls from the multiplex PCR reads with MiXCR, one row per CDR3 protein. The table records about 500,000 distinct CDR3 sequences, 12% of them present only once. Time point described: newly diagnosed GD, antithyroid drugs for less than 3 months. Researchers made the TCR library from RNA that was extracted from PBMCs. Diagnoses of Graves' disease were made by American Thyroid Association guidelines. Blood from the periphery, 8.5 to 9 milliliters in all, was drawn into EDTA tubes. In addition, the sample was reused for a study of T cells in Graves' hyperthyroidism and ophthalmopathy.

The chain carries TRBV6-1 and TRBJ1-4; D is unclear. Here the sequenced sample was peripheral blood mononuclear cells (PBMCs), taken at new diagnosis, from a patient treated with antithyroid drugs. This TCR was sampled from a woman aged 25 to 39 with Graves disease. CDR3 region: CASGGTTNEKLFF. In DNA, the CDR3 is TGTGCCAGCGGAGGGACAACTAATGAAAAACTGTTTTTT.